These 20 T cell receptor beta chains were all obtained from the same sample, sequenced in a study of blood T cell repertoires in COVID-19. Some clones are missing from TCRdb's copy, which holds only in-frame ones; the method was immunoSEQ multiplex PCR. The data hold around 260,000 clones, with around four fifths observed a single time. What was sequenced was peripheral blood. All receptors come from a man aged 60 to 75 who had recovered from COVID-19.

This rearrangement joins TRBV7-9 to TRBJ1-4; D might be TRBD1 (6 bases). Germline V CDR1 and CDR2: SEHNR, FQNEAQ (reference sequence). There are 15 residues in the CDR3. V dropped 3 bases and J dropped 3 bases, with 11 bases sitting between them. The CDR3 loop is CASSLPGHSNEKLFF. The CDR3 bases are TGTGCCAGCAGCTTGCCGGGACACTCTAATGAAAAACTGTTTTTT.

The chain employs TRBV2 and TRBJ1-2, with D possibly being TRBD1 (6 bases). The V gene lost 6 bases and the J gene lost 5 bases, with 19 bases spanning the gap. The CDR3 is 15 amino acids. CDR1 and CDR2 (germline): SNHLY, FYNNEI. The CDR3 spells CASSKGYRERYGYTF. For the CDR3, the DNA is TGTGCCAGCAGCAAGGGCTACAGGGAACGATATGGCTACACCTTC.

CDR3: CASSSEGTTSNYGYTF. CDR3 coding DNA: TGTGCCAGCAGCTCCGAGGGGACAACTTCTAACTATGGCTACACCTTC. This chain uses TRBV5-6 with TRBJ1-2; weak D call: TRBD1 (6 bases). There are 16 residues in the CDR3. The germline V and J ends were trimmed by 3 bases and 0 bases, with 15 bases remaining between them. Germline V CDR1 and CDR2: SGHDT, YYEEEE.

This clone was seen at least ten times. This chain links TRBV19 with TRBJ2-1, with 12 bases lining up with TRBD2. This CDR3 has 16 amino acids. Germline loops: CDR1 LNHDA, CDR2 SQIVND (reference sequence). V lost 7 bases, J lost 1 base, and 5 bases stayed unmatched. The CDR3 sequence is CASKTSGGQSYNEQFF. CDR3 nucleotides: TGTGCCAGTAAAACTAGCGGGGGGCAGTCCTACAATGAGCAGTTCTTC.

CDR3 DNA sequence: TGTGCCACCAGCAGAGAGAACAGGGGGCGGGCGGGAAACACCATATATTTT. It specifies CATSRENRGRAGNTIYF. The chain links TRBV15 to TRBJ1-3, with 9 bases that match TRBD1. Losses at the gene ends were 0 bases for V and 4 bases for J; bases not matched to a gene: 7. Germline CDR1 and CDR2: LNHNV and YYDKDF (reference sequence). This CDR3 is 17 amino acids long.

The V call is TRBV27, the J call TRBJ2-1; 10 bases are shared with TRBD2. Per the germline V gene, CDR1 is MNHEY and CDR2 is SMNVEV (reference sequence). V dropped 6 bases and J dropped 6; count of bases not matched to a gene: 20. The CDR3 is made up of 19 amino acids. In DNA, the CDR3 is TGTGCCAGCAGCCCTAGGACTAGCGGAGCAGGACGTCCCGGCAATGAGCAGTTCTTC. It translates to CASSPRTSGAGRPGNEQFF.

The V gene is TRBV2, the J gene TRBJ2-5, with 12 bases identical to TRBD2. V lost 5 bases, J lost 4 bases, and 11 bases stayed unmatched. This CDR3 is built from 17 residues. In germline, CDR1 is SNHLY, CDR2 FYNNEI. CDR3 DNA: TGTGCCAGCAGTAGACCTAGCGGGAGGGCTTCCGCAGAGACCCAGTACTTC. Translation: CASSRPSGRASAETQYF.

This clone was found once. V gene TRBV5-6 combines with J gene TRBJ1-1, with D possibly being TRBD1 (6 bases). The germline V and J ends were trimmed by 2 bases and 3 bases, with 14 bases remaining between them. Germline values: CDR1 SGHDT, CDR2 YYEEEE. This CDR3 has 15 residues. CDR3 protein: CASSFRQAGDTEAFF. CDR3 in DNA: TGTGCCAGCAGCTTCAGACAGGCCGGGGACACTGAAGCTTTCTTT.

The chain couples TRBV7-9 to TRBJ2-3; D may be TRBD2 (6 bases). The CDR3 is made up of 17 amino acids. Germline V gene sequence: CDR1 SEHNR, CDR2 FQNEAQ (reference sequence). V lost 5 bases to trimming and J lost 4 bases, with 22 bases between them. This chain's CDR3 is CASSPILGQGGPDTQYF. The CDR3 nucleotides read TGTGCCAGCAGCCCGATCCTGGGGCAGGGAGGTCCAGATACGCAGTATTTT. Filled out from reference TRBV7-9 and TRBJ2-3, the complete variable domain reads DTGVSQNPRHKITKRGQNVTFRCDPISEHNRLYWYRQTLGQGPEFLTYFQNEAQLEKSRLLSDRFSAERPKGSFSTLEIQRTEQGDSAMYLCASSPILGQGGPDTQYFGPGTRLTVL.

V usage is TRBV25-1 and J usage is TRBJ2-3; 7 bases are a match to TRBD2. The J segment lost 6 bases and the V segment lost 3 bases, leaving 12 bases of the junction unmatched. This CDR3 region has 16 residues. Germline CDR1 and CDR2: MGHDK and SYGVNS. The CDR3 coding sequence is TGTGCCAGCAGTGATGGCGGGGCGGGAGTCTTGGATACGCAGTATTTT. Its protein product is CASSDGGAGVLDTQYF.

This chain uses TRBV6-5 with TRBJ1-1, with 8 bases that match TRBD1. Germline V CDR1 and CDR2: MNHEY, SVGAGI. The CDR3 contains 14 residues. V trimming: 5 bases; J trimming: 5 bases; junction bases outside the gene matches: 7. CDR3 residues: CASSPGQGGTEAFF. The CDR3 nucleotides read TGTGCCAGCAGTCCAGGACAGGGCGGAACTGAAGCTTTCTTT.

The V and J genes are TRBV10-1 and TRBJ2-5; no clear D. Germline lookup yields CDR1 WNHNN and CDR2 SYGVQD (reference sequence). The V gene lost 0 bases and the J gene lost 5 bases, with 13 bases spanning the gap. CDR3 length: 15 residues. The CDR3 spells CASSESLGVAETQYF. The CDR3 nucleotides are TGCGCCAGCAGTGAGTCCTTAGGAGTGGCGGAGACCCAGTACTTC.

This rearrangement joins TRBV9 to TRBJ1-1; TRBD1 is a possible D gene (5 bases). The CDR3 is 17 amino acids. Trimming stripped 0 bases from V and 3 bases from J, with 18 bases between. Per germline, CDR1 SGDLS and CDR2 YYNGEE. This CDR3 is CASSVGGLVAGDTEAFF. The CDR3 bases are TGTGCCAGCAGCGTAGGCGGGTTGGTGGCGGGGGACACTGAAGCTTTCTTT.

The V call is TRBV19, the J call TRBJ1-3; D is ambiguous. In germline, CDR1 is LNHDA, CDR2 SQIVND (reference sequence). There are 16 residues in the CDR3. Between the trimmed V and J ends, which lost 5 bases and 0 bases, there was a span of 14 bases. The CDR3 DNA sequence: TGTGCCAGTAGTCTAAGGGAGGTTCGCTCTGGAAACACCATATATTTT. It is translated as CASSLREVRSGNTIYF. The variable domain in full, with the rest retrieved from reference TRBV19 and TRBJ1-3, is DGGITQSPKYLFRKEGQNVTLSCEQNLNHDAMYWYRQDPGQGLRLIYYSQIVNDFQKGDIAEGYSVSREKKESFPLTVTSAQKNPTAFYLCASSLREVRSGNTIYFGEGSWLTVV.

CDR3 nucleotides: TGTGCCAGCAGTGAATTTGGACAGGAGAACTATGGCTACACCTTC. Translated: CASSEFGQENYGYTF. V gene TRBV2 combines with J gene TRBJ1-2; 7 bases line up with TRBD1. V lost 2 bases to trimming and J lost 2 bases; unmatched junction nucleotides: 5. The CDR3 length is 15 residues. CDR1 is SNHLY, CDR2 FYNNEI, per germline.

CDR3 amino acids: CASSDDGGPETQYF. The CDR3 region has the DNA TGTGCCAGCAGTGATGACGGGGGGCCAGAGACCCAGTACTTC. The chain employs TRBV25-1 and TRBJ2-5, with D tentatively TRBD2 (7 bases). The CDR3 totals 14 residues. V was pared by 3 bases and J by 4 bases, with 12 bases between. Germline V lookup: CDR1 MGHDK, CDR2 SYGVNS.

Concerning this clone itself: The identical CDR3 is also encoded by other nucleotide sequences in the sample. The chain uses TRBV6-5 and TRBJ1-1, with D perhaps matching TRBD1 (6 bases). Germline lookup yields CDR1 MNHEY and CDR2 SVGAGI. The CDR3 is 15 amino acids. Trimming shortened V by 5 bases and J by 2 bases, and 15 bases separated the two germline ends. Written as DNA, the CDR3 is TGTGCCAGCAGTCTCCGGGACAACAAAAACACTGAAGCTTTCTTT. The encoded protein is CASSLRDNKNTEAFF.

This rearrangement joins TRBV13 to TRBJ2-2; the match to TRBD2 covers 9 bases. J was trimmed by 1 base and V by 4 bases; bases with no gene match: 1. The germline V gene encodes CDR1 PRHDT and CDR2 FYEKMQ (reference sequence). CDR3 length: 15 residues. The CDR3 region is CASSSSGVNTGELFF. The CDR3 DNA reads TGTGCCAGCAGCTCTAGCGGGGTGAACACCGGGGAGCTGTTTTTT.

The chain has TRBV5-1 and TRBJ2-1; 7 nucleotides agree with TRBD2. V gave up 0 bases and J gave up 6 bases; unmatched junction bases: 3. The V gene's germline CDR1 is SGHRS and CDR2 YFSETQ. CDR3 length: 14 amino acids. The DNA for the CDR3 is TGCGCCAGCAGCTTGGCCGGGAGGTCCAATGAGCAGTTCTTC. Translated, it gives CASSLAGRSNEQFF.

The V call is TRBV5-8, the J call TRBJ2-1; 10 bases are a match to TRBD2. The CDR3 runs to 16 residues. V was pared by 4 bases and J by 1 base, with 5 bases of the junction left unmatched. Per the germline V gene, CDR1 is SGHTS and CDR2 is YDEGEE. CDR3 sequence reads: CASSPRLAGSYNEQFF. For the CDR3, the DNA is TGTGCCAGCAGCCCGAGACTAGCGGGTTCCTACAATGAGCAGTTCTTC.